This T cell receptor (beta chain) was found in a study of sequential checkpoint blockade in melanoma. General observations from the study: About 30 times likelier clinical benefit followed increased tumor T-cell fraction and clonality. For nivolumab-first patients, baseline tumor clonality was associated with response.

This clone was seen a handful of times. Its cognate antigen is unknown. The sample's treatment: randomized to nivolumab then ipilimumab (arm A) or the reverse (arm B). None of the patients previously received DNA-damaging chemotherapy. The assay was immunoSEQ multiplex PCR, and TCRdb's table has in-frame clones only and misses some. Found here are 2,000 to 2,500 clones, over 15% of them singletons; the top ten hold 18%. Germline loops: CDR1 MNHGY, CDR2 SAAAGT. Germline trimming cut 11 bases from V and 1 base from J; bases unmatched to any gene: 5. CDR3 length: 13 amino acids. The clonotype comes from a human donor with melanoma. The material was tumor tissue (inferred from file names), obtained from a patient given nivolumab and ipilimumab in sequence. The chain joins TRBV6-8 to TRBJ2-1; 7 nucleotides line up with TRBD1. CDR3 protein: CASQGVSYNEQFF. For the CDR3, the DNA is TGTGCCTCCCAGGGGGTTTCCTACAATGAGCAGTTCTTC.